Each of the 2 T cell receptor beta chains below was sequenced from the same sample in a study of blood T cell repertoires in COVID-19. TCRdb's copy holds only in-frame clones and misses some; the assay was immunoSEQ multiplex PCR. The repertoire holds 65,000 to 85,000 clones, with about 82% as singletons. Sequenced: peripheral blood. Receptors originate from a woman aged 60 to 75 with acute or convalescent COVID-19.

The CDR3 loop is CASSYGGTGKGNTIYF. The DNA for the CDR3 is TGTGCCAGCAGTTACGGGGGGACAGGGAAAGGAAACACCATATATTTT. The chain has TRBV6-6 and TRBJ1-3, with 9 bases lining up with TRBD1. The germline V gene has CDR1 MNHNY and CDR2 SVGAGI (reference sequence). The CDR3 runs to 16 residues. The ends lost 2 bases at V and 4 bases at J; junction bases unmatched: 6.

The V gene is TRBV5-4, the J gene TRBJ1-2; the D is unclear. Deletions cut 5 bases from V and 4 bases from J, with 15 bases between. CDR3 length: 14 residues. The germline CDR1 and CDR2 sequences are SGHNT and YYREEE (reference sequence). DNA for the CDR3: TGTGCCAGCAGAGTCTTTGGAGGGAGCTATGGCTACACCTTC. Translating it yields CASRVFGGSYGYTF. Based on the CDR3 plus reference TRBV5-4 and TRBJ1-2, the full variable domain is ETGVTQSPTHLIKTRGQQVTLRCSSQSGHNTVSWYQQALGQGPQFIFQYYREEENGRGNFPPRFSGLQFPNYSSELNVNALELDDSALYLCASRVFGGSYGYTFGSGTRLTVV.